The 17 T cell receptor beta chains reported below all come from one sample, sequenced in a study of CD4 T cells in relation to SARS-CoV-2 and coronaviruses. TCRdb's table, derived via immunoSEQ multiplex PCR, lists solely in-frame clones and lacks some. The repertoire consists of about 36,000 clones, with around 80% occurring once and the leading ten covering approximately 2.8%. These TCRs are of unknown antigen specificity. Source material: memory CD4+ T cells from PBMCs, cultured in vitro. These receptors all stem from an adult with COVID-19.

The chain employs TRBV5-1 and TRBJ2-1, with D possibly matching TRBD2 (6 bases). V was trimmed by 4 bases and J by 5 bases, leaving 16 bases between them. This CDR3 is built from 15 residues. Germline CDR1 is SGHRS and CDR2 is YFSETQ. CDR3 sequence: CASSVLRDGNNEQFF. The CDR3 DNA sequence: TGCGCCAGCAGCGTCTTGCGGGACGGCAACAATGAGCAGTTCTTC.

The chain has TRBV6-5 and TRBJ2-1; 13 bases align to TRBD2. This CDR3 contains 15 residues. V shed 4 bases and J 7 bases; nucleotides not matched to a gene: 4. Germline V CDR1 and CDR2: MNHEY, SVGAGI. CDR3 amino acids: CASSSGLAGVNEQFF. DNA for the CDR3: TGTGCCAGCAGTTCAGGACTAGCGGGAGTTAATGAGCAGTTCTTC.

The chain employs TRBV4-1 and TRBJ2-7; maybe TRBD2 (6 bases). CDR1 and CDR2 from the germline V gene are MGHRA and YSYEKL. The CDR3 runs to 19 residues. Trimming left V 4 bases short and J 4 bases short, with 29 bases between. Here the CDR3 reads CASSRSMGLFVGDRYEQYF. CDR3 sequence (DNA): TGCGCCAGCAGCCGCTCAATGGGACTTTTCGTGGGAGATCGTTACGAGCAGTACTTC.

This clone was observed a single time. The chain employs TRBV19 and TRBJ2-1, with 8 nucleotides matching TRBD2. The CDR3 runs 17 residues. V shed 1 base, J shed 0 bases, and the junction held 5 bases outside the gene matches. Germline V gene sequence: CDR1 LNHDA, CDR2 SQIVND (reference sequence). The CDR3 reads CASSIGRRGVSYNEQFF. In DNA, the CDR3 is TGTGCCAGTAGTATAGGACGGCGGGGGGTCTCCTACAATGAGCAGTTCTTC.

This clone occurred once. The chain links TRBV4-2 to TRBJ2-1; tentative D call: TRBD2 (6 bases). The CDR3 totals 13 residues. V was shortened by 3 bases and J by 9 bases, with 12 bases between the two germline ends. In germline, CDR1 is LGHNA, CDR2 YNFKEQ. The CDR3 DNA sequence: TGTGCCAGCAGCCAGGGGTGGGAGGTTGAGCAGTTCTTC. Amino acid sequence: CASSQGWEVEQFF.

The gene calls are TRBV2 and TRBJ1-2; D gene unclear. Trimming removed 3 bases from V and 8 bases from J, with 22 bases in between. The CDR3 has 16 amino acids. In germline, CDR1 is SNHLY, CDR2 FYNNEI. In nucleotides, the CDR3 is TGTGCCAGCAGTGAGGTTGCGTTTGCCCTACAGTCGGGCTACACCTTC. Its protein is CASSEVAFALQSGYTF.

The chain recombines TRBV2 with TRBJ2-7; D gene ambiguous. This CDR3 spans 11 amino acids. The germline CDR1 and CDR2 sequences are SNHLY and FYNNEI. The V gene lost 8 bases and the J gene lost 0 bases, with 5 bases spanning the gap. CDR3 nucleotide sequence: TGTGCCAGCCAACACTCCTACGAGCAGTACTTC. This translates into CASQHSYEQYF.

The V and J genes are TRBV7-2 and TRBJ2-7, with a weak D call TRBD2 (6 bases). This CDR3 comprises 15 residues. Trimming cost V 4 bases and J 0 bases, with 13 bases left between them. Germline CDR1 reads SGHTA; CDR2 reads FQGNSA. The CDR3 DNA reads TGTGCCAGCAGCTCCAGCGGGCTCTCCTCCTACGAGCAGTACTTC. Amino acids: CASSSSGLSSYEQYF.

The chain has TRBV5-1 and TRBJ2-3; perhaps TRBD2 as D (6 bases). V dropped 1 base and J dropped 4 bases, with 16 bases sitting between them. The CDR3 runs to 16 residues. The germline V gene encodes CDR1 SGHRS and CDR2 YFSETQ. CDR3: CASSLSFLADPDTQYF. The CDR3 nucleotides read TGCGCCAGCAGCTTGAGTTTCTTAGCGGACCCAGATACGCAGTATTTT. Filled out from reference TRBV5-1 and TRBJ2-3, the complete variable domain reads KAGVTQTPRYLIKTRGQQVTLSCSPISGHRSVSWYQQTPGQGLQFLFEYFSETQRNKGNFPGRFSGRQFSNSRSEMNVSTLELGDSALYLCASSLSFLADPDTQYFGPGTRLTVL.

This chain connects TRBV19 to TRBJ2-1, with D perhaps TRBD1 or TRBD2 (5 bases each). Germline lookup yields CDR1 LNHDA and CDR2 SQIVND (reference sequence). Trimming cost V 8 bases and J 6 bases, with 14 bases left between them. The CDR3 spans 13 residues. CDR3 sequence (DNA): TGTGCCAGTTCCGATTTGGGGGTCAATGAGCAGTTCTTC. This codes for CASSDLGVNEQFF. The full variable domain, rest sourced from reference TRBV19 and TRBJ2-1, is DGGITQSPKYLFRKEGQNVTLSCEQNLNHDAMYWYRQDPGQGLRLIYYSQIVNDFQKGDIAEGYSVSREKKESFPLTVTSAQKNPTAFYLCASSDLGVNEQFFGPGTRLTVL.

This clone was observed a single time. The chain carries TRBV5-1 and TRBJ2-5; D possibly corresponds to TRBD1 (7 bases). The germline V gene encodes CDR1 SGHRS and CDR2 YFSETQ. The length of the CDR3 is 13 residues. Trimming removed 2 bases from V and 3 bases from J, with 8 bases in between. CDR3 in amino acids: CASSFRGEETQYF. CDR3 DNA sequence: TGCGCCAGCAGCTTCAGGGGGGAAGAGACCCAGTACTTC.

The genes are TRBV5-4 and TRBJ2-1; 11 positions match TRBD2. V gave up 2 bases and J gave up 7 bases; unmatched junction bases: 8. The CDR3 contains 16 residues. Germline V gene sequence: CDR1 SGHNT, CDR2 YYREEE (reference sequence). CDR3 DNA sequence: TGTGCCAGCAGCTTTAGCGGGAGGGCCCGTATAAATGAGCAGTTCTTC. This translates into CASSFSGRARINEQFF.

The chain combines TRBV28 with TRBJ1-3; no definite D call. There are 16 residues in the CDR3. V lost 3 bases and J lost 0, with 12 bases in between. Per the germline V gene, CDR1 is MDHEN and CDR2 is SYDVKM. The chain's CDR3 is CASSFQTGSSGNTIYF. In DNA, the CDR3 is TGTGCCAGCAGTTTCCAGACTGGGTCCTCTGGAAACACCATATATTTT. Based on the CDR3 plus reference TRBV28 and TRBJ1-3, the full variable domain is DVKVTQSSRYLVKRTGEKVFLECVQDMDHENMFWYRQDPGLGLRLIYFSYDVKMKEKGDIPEGYSVSREKKERFSLILESASTNQTSMYLCASSFQTGSSGNTIYFGEGSWLTVV.

The genes are TRBV19 and TRBJ2-7; 13 bases fit TRBD2. The CDR3 totals 20 residues. CDR1 is LNHDA and CDR2 is SQIVND in the germline V gene (reference sequence). Losses at the gene ends were 5 bases for V and 1 base for J; bases not matched to a gene: 17. CDR3 bases: TGTGCCAGTAGTGCCACCTCCGGGACTAGCGGGAAAAAAAGATCCTACGAGCAGTACTTC. Its translation is CASSATSGTSGKKRSYEQYF.

Only a few counts were recorded for this clone. DNA for the CDR3: TGTGCCAGCAGCCGGACGCCAGGGGCGAACACCGGGGAGCTGTTTTTT. This translates into CASSRTPGANTGELFF. The chain has TRBV5-5 and TRBJ2-2, with D possibly TRBD1 on 6 matching bases. This CDR3 contains 16 residues. Germline CDR1 SGHKS, CDR2 YYEKEE (reference sequence). Deletions cut 4 bases from V and 0 bases from J, with 13 bases between.

This chain joins TRBV10-3 and TRBJ2-3, with 9 bases lining up with TRBD2. With 4 bases clipped from V and 1 base from J, the junction kept 0 bases outside the gene matches. CDR1 is ENHRY, CDR2 SYGVKD, per germline. The CDR3 extends over 14 amino acids. The CDR3 bases are TGTGCCATCAGTGGGACTAGCGGCACAGATACGCAGTATTTT. Encoded protein: CAISGTSGTDTQYF.

V usage is TRBV28 and J usage is TRBJ2-1; 10 bases match TRBD2. The germline CDR1 and CDR2 sequences are MDHEN and SYDVKM. This CDR3 is 15 amino acids long. J gave up 9 bases and V 4 bases, and 9 bases lay outside the gene matches. The CDR3 nucleotides are TGTGCCAGCAGTTCCGCCCTAGCGGGAGCGACTGAGCAGTTCTTC. Translating gives CASSSALAGATEQFF. Complete variable domain (other parts from reference TRBV28 and TRBJ2-1): DVKVTQSSRYLVKRTGEKVFLECVQDMDHENMFWYRQDPGLGLRLIYFSYDVKMKEKGDIPEGYSVSREKKERFSLILESASTNQTSMYLCASSSALAGATEQFFGPGTRLTVL.